This T cell receptor (beta chain) was obtained from a study of Tregs in tolerant kidney transplant recipients (dated by TCRdb to between 2018 and 2020). Notes on the research overall: TCRbeta sequencing was used in the study to identify donor-specific regulatory T cells before combined kidney and bone marrow transplantation, and the identified cells were then tracked after transplant.

Transplants used related donors with nonmyeloablative bone marrow transplantation; mixed chimerism was transient in the human trials. Unstimulated Tregs (CD4+CD25+CD127-), CD4+ non-Tregs (CD4+CD25-), CD4 and CD8 cells were FACS-sorted from thawed PBMCs. Several combined kidney and bone marrow transplant recipients from the ITN036ST trial were included as patients, and samples were available only from these trial subjects. Healthy control blood was processed by Ficoll density gradient to PBMCs and cryopreserved; patient PBMCs were collected before and after transplant. To note about this clone: The antigen it binds to is not known. No base-level quality is on record; no much larger clone is a single base apart.

For TCRbeta CDR3 sequencing, genomic DNA was extracted from sorted cells using the QIAGEN DNeasy Blood and Tissue Kit. High-throughput TCRbeta CDR3 sequencing, including PCR amplification with bias correction and internal controls, was performed commercially through immunoSEQ. The authors' analysis ran thus. Unique productive TCRbeta sequences were defined by CDR3 nucleotide sequence where primers matched, and otherwise by CDR3 amino acid sequence together with Vbeta and Jbeta genes. To correct for sorting error, sequences found in more than one sorted population at a frequency ratio of 2:1 or less were discarded, and the remaining shared sequences were assigned to the population with the higher frequency. Sequences were defined as donor-reactive when expanded at least 5-fold in CFSE-low cells versus unstimulated cells and present at a frequency of at least 0.01% in CFSE-low cells. Jensen-Shannon divergence calculated on the top 100 TCRbeta sequences ranked by frequency was used to measure repertoire divergence. When a sample had multiple sequencing runs, each run was corrected for sorting error separately and the runs were then pooled. TCRdb retrieved this table from immuneACCESS and kept in-frame rearrangements only. Not all clones are present; in checked studies, unresolved V genes account for under half, and no reason is known for the remainder. From that table come the V and J calls and clone size; the DNA was used to work out D and trimming. In this sample the table shows fewer than 60,000 clones, roughly nine tenths of which occur a single time. Clones ranked in the top ten supply over 12% of the sample.

Broader findings and caveats from the paper: Donor-specific Treg expansion exceeded global Treg expansion in tolerant patients, suggesting antigen-driven rather than nonspecific expansion. Because the study included only a small number of patients, the results must be confirmed in larger populations and under other immunosuppression protocols. Expanding Tregs with activated donor B cells appeared to identify the most biologically relevant and donor-specific TCRbeta repertoire. Biological reproducibility was not examined directly, but technical replication error appeared to be minimal. Because the PCR primers were changed over time for some patients, nucleotide-level comparison could not be performed across the samples from those patients.

This clonotype originated in a human patient who received a combined kidney and bone marrow transplant. In patients who had a transplant, some T cells may come from the graft donor. Sequencing used CD8+ T cells from blood (PBMCs), obtained 24 months after the transplant.

The CDR3 region has the sequence CASSPGTDTQYF. The DNA is TGTGCCAGCAGCCCAGGCACAGATACGCAGTATTTT. The chain couples TRBV5-4 to TRBJ2-3; the D gene cannot be resolved reliably. According to the germline V gene (reference sequence), CDR1 reads SGHNT and CDR2 reads YYREEE. V and J are truncated by 4 bases and 1 base respectively, leaving an intervening sequence of 4 bases. Reading from cysteine to phenylalanine, the CDR3 counts 12 amino acids. The only DNA kept is the CDR3, 36 bases in frame from the first base. Here the CDR3 is joined to the reference TRBV5-4 and TRBJ2-3 genes, and the full variable domain is: ETGVTQSPTHLIKTRGQQVTLRCSSQSGHNTVSWYQQALGQGPQFIFQYYREEENGRGNFPPRFSGLQFPNYSSELNVNALELDDSALYLCASSPGTDTQYFGPGTRLTVL.